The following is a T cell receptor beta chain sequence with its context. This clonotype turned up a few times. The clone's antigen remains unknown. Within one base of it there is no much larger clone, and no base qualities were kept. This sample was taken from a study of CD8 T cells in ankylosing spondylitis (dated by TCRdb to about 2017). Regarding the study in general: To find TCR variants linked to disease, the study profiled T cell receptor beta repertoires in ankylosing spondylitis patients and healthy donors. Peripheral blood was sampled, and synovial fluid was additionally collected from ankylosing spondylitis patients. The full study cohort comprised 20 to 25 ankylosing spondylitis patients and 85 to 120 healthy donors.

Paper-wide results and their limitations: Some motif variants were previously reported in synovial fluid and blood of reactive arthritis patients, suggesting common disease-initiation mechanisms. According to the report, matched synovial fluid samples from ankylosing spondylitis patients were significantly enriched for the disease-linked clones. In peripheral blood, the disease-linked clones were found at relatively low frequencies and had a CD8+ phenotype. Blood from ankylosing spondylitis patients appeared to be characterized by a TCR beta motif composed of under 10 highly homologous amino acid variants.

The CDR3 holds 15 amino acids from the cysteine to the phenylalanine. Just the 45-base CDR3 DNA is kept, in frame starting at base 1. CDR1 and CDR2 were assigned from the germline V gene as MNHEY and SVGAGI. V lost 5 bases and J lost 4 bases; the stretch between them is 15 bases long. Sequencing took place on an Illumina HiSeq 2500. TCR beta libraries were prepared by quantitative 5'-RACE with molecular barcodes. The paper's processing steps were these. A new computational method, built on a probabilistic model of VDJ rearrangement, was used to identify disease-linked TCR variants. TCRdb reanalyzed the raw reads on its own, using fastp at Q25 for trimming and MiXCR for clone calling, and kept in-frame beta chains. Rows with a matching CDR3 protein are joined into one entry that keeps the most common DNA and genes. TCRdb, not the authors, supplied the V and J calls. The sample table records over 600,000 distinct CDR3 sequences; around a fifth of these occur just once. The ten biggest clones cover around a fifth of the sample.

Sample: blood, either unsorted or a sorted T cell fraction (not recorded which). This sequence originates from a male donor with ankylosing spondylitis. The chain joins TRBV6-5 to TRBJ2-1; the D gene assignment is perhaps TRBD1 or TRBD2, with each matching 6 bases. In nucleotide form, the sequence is TGTGCCAGCAGTACCGAGGGGGGACTTTACAATGAGCAGTTCTTC. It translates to CASSTEGGLYNEQFF.